This TCR beta chain was identified during a study of regulatory T cells in long-lasting Graves disease. In regard to this clonotype: A much larger clone lies a single base off, so this may be a read error.

The CDR3 contains 15 residues. CDR1 is SEHNR and CDR2 is FQNEAQ in the germline V gene (reference sequence). TCR beta libraries were built with iRepertoire HTBI primers and Arm-PCR of CDR3 regions. TCRdb independently ran MiXCR on the multiplex PCR reads; one entry per CDR3 protein. The sample has about 420,000 distinct CDR3 sequences; 15% to 20% are singletons. Time point denoted: newly diagnosed GD, antithyroid drugs for less than 3 months. Construction of the TCR library relied on RNA isolated from PBMCs. Another study also made use of these data, one on T cells in Graves' hyperthyroidism and ophthalmopathy.

Sample: peripheral blood mononuclear cells (PBMCs), taken at new diagnosis, from a patient treated with antithyroid drugs. The TCR originated in a woman aged 18-30 years with Graves disease. V usage is TRBV7-9 and J usage is TRBJ2-1, with unresolved D. The J call is uncertain, as TRBJ2-7 better fits the DNA end. CDR3 region: CASSLALVSDNEQYF. The CDR3 DNA follows: TGTGCCAGCAGCTTAGCGCTGGTCTCTGACAATGAGCAGTACTTC.